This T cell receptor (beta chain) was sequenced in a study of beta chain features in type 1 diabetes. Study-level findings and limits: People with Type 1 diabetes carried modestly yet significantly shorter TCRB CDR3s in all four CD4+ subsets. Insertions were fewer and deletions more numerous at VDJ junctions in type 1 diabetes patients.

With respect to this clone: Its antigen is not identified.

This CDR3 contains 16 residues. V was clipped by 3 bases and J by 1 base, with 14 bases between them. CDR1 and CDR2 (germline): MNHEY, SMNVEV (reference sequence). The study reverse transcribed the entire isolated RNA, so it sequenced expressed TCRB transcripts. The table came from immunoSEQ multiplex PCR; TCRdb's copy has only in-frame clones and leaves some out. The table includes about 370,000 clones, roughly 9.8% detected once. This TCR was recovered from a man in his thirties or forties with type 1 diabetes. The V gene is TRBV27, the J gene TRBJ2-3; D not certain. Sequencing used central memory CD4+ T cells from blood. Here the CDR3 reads CASSFGTSRGTDTQYF. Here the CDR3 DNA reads TGTGCCAGCAGTTTCGGTACGTCGAGAGGCACAGATACGCAGTATTTT.